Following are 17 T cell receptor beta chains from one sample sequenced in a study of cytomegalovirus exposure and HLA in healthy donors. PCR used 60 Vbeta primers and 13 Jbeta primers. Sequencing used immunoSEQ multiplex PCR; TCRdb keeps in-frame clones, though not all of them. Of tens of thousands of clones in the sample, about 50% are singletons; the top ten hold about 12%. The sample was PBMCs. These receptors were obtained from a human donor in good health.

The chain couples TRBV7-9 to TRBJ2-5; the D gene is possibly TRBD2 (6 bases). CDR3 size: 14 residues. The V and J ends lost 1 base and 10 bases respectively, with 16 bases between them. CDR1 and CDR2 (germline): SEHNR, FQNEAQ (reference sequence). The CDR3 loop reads CASSLEATVGGQYF. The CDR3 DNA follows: TGTGCCAGCAGCTTAGAGGCCACGGTCGGGGGCCAGTACTTC. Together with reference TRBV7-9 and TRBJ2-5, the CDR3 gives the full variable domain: DTGVSQNPRHKITKRGQNVTFRCDPISEHNRLYWYRQTLGQGPEFLTYFQNEAQLEKSRLLSDRFSAERPKGSFSTLEIQRTEQGDSAMYLCASSLEATVGGQYFGPGTRLLVL.

Here the CDR3 reads CASSSIAGAYEQYF. CDR3 DNA: TGTGCCAGCTCATCCATAGCGGGGGCCTACGAGCAGTACTTC. The chain carries TRBV18 and TRBJ2-7; 9 bases are a match to TRBD2. Unmatched junction bases numbered 4, after V lost 5 bases and J lost 2 bases. CDR1 KGHSH and CDR2 LQKENI come from the germline V gene. The CDR3 runs to 14 residues.

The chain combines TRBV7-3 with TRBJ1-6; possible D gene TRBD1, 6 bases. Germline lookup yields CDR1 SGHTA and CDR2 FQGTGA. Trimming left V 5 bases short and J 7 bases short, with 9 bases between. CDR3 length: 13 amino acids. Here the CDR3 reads CASSVTGNSPLHF. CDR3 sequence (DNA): TGTGCCAGCAGCGTCACAGGGAATTCACCCCTCCACTTT.

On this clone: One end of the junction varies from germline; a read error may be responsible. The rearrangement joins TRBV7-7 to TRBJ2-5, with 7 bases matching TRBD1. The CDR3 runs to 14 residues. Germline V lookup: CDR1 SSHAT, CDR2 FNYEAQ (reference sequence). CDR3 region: CASSYTGDGETQYF. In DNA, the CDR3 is TGTGCTAGCAGCTATACAGGGGACGGTGAGACCCAGTACTTC.

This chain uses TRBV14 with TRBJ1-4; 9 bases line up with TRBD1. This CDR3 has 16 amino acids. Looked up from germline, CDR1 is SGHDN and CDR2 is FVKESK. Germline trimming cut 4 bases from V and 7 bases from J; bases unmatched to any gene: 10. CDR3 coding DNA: TGTGCCAGCAGCCCCGGGGGAACAGGGGGCGGTGAAAAACTGTTTTTT. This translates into CASSPGGTGGGEKLFF.

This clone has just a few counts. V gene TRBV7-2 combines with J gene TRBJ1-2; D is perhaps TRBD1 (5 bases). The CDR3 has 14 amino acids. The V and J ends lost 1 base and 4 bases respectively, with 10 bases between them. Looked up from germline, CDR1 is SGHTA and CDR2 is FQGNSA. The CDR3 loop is CASSLGGGTYGYTF. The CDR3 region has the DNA TGTGCCAGCAGCTTAGGTGGAGGGACCTATGGCTACACCTTC.

CDR3 DNA sequence: TGTGCCAGCAGCCCCCGGACAGGGGGTGAAAAACTGTTTTTT. The encoded protein is CASSPRTGGEKLFF. The V gene is TRBV14, the J gene TRBJ1-4, with 10 nucleotides matching TRBD1. The CDR3 extends over 14 amino acids. Germline assignment: CDR1 SGHDN and CDR2 FVKESK. V lost 4 bases and J lost 7; bases outside the gene matches: 3. Full variable domain (rest looked up from reference TRBV14 and TRBJ1-4): EAGVTQFPSHSVIEKGQTVTLRCDPISGHDNLYWYRRVMGKEIKFLLHFVKESKQDESGMPNNRFLAERTGGTYSTLKVQPAELEDSGVYFCASSPRTGGEKLFFGSGTQLSVL.

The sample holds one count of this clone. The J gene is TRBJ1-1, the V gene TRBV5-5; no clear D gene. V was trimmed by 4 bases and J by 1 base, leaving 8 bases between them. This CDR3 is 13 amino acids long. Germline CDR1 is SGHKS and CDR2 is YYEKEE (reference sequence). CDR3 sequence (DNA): TGTGCCAGCAGCCCCCGCGAGAACACTGAAGCTTTCTTT. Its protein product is CASSPRENTEAFF.

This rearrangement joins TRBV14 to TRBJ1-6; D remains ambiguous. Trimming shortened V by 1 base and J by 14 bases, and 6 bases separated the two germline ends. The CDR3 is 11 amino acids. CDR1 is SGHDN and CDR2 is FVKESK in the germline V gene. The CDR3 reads CASSQVGALHF. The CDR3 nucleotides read TGTGCCAGCAGCCAAGTCGGGGCCCTCCACTTT.

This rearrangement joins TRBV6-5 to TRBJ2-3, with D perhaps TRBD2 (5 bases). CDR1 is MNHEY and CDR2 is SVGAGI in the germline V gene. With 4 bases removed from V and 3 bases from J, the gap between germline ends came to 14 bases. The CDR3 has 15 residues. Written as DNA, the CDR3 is TGTGCCAGCAGTTCCCTAAGGCGAGGGACAGATACGCAGTATTTT. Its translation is CASSSLRRGTDTQYF.

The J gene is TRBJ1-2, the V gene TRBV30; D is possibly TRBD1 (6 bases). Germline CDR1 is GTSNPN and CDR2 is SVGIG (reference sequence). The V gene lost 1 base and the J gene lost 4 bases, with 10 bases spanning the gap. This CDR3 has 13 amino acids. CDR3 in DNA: TGTGCCTGGAGTGATGGACAGACCTATGGCTACACCTTC. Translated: CAWSDGQTYGYTF.

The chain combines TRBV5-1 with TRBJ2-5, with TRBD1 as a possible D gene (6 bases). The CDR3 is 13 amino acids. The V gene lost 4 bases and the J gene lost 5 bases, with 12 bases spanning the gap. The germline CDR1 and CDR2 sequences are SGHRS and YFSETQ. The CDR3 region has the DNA TGCGCCAGCAGCCCCAGTGGGGGCGAGACCCAGTACTTC. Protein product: CASSPSGGETQYF.

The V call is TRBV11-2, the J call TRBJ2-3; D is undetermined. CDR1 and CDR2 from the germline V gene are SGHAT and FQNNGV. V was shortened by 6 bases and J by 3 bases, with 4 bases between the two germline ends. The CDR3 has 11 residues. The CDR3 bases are TGTGCCAGCAGATCAACAGATACGCAGTATTTT. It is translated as CASRSTDTQYF.

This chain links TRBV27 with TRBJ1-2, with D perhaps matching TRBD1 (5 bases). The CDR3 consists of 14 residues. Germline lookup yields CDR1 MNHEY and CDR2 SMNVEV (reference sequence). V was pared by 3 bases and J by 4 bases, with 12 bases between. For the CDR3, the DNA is TGTGCCAGCAGTTTCGGTGACAGCCTCTATGGCTACACCTTC. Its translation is CASSFGDSLYGYTF.

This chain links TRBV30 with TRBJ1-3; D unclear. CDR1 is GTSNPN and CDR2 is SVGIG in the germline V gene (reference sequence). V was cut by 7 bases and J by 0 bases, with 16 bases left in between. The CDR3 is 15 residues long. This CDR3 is CAFKRQSYSGNTIYF. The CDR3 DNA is TGTGCCTTTAAGCGGCAGTCCTACTCTGGAAACACCATATATTTT.

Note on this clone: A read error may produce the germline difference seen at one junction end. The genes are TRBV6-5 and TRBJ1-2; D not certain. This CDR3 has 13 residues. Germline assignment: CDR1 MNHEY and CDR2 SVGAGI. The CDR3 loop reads CASSYGSNYGYPF. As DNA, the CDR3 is TGTGCCAGCAGTTACGGCAGCAACTATGGCTACCCCTTC.

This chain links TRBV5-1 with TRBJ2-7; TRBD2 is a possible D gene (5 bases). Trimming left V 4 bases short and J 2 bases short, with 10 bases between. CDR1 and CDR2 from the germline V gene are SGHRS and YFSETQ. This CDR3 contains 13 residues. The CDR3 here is CASSGGFTYEQYF. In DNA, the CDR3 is TGCGCCAGCAGCGGAGGTTTTACCTACGAGCAGTACTTC.